One and the same sample provided the 28 T cell receptor beta chains below, sequenced in a study of blood T cell repertoires in COVID-19. Produced via immunoSEQ multiplex PCR; TCRdb's table is partial and in-frame only. The repertoire holds 250,000 to 350,000 clones, with 70% to 85% as singletons. Sequencing was done on a sample of peripheral blood. These receptors came from a human donor with COVID-19, enrolled during active disease. The donor label of this sample is uncertain.

The chain employs TRBV10-3 and TRBJ2-1; 9 bases match TRBD2. Germline loops: CDR1 ENHRY, CDR2 SYGVKD. The V segment lost 1 base and the J segment 6 bases; nucleotides outside the gene matches: 7. The length of the CDR3 is 16 residues. The CDR3 is CAISEFGAGGANEQFF. CDR3 bases: TGTGCCATCAGTGAGTTTGGAGCGGGAGGAGCCAATGAGCAGTTCTTC.

The V call is TRBV21-1, the J call TRBJ2-1; the table assigns TRBD2, which was not confirmed against the DNA. TRBV21-1 is a pseudogene locus. The CDR3 extends over 21 amino acids. The CDR3, as DNA: TGTGCCAGCAGCATATCTCGCACAGTGGATCAGACTAGGCGAGCCTACAATGAGCAGTTCTTC. Protein: CASSISRTVDQTRRAYNEQFF.

This clone turned up a few times. The V call is TRBV7-2, the J call TRBJ1-6; D is perhaps TRBD1 (5 bases). This CDR3 region has 16 residues. The germline gives CDR1 SGHTA, CDR2 FQGNSA. Trimming removed 3 bases at V and 2 bases at J, with 11 bases between. The CDR3 DNA reads as TGTGCCAGCAGCTTCGCAGGGCAGGCCTATAATTCACCCCTCCACTTT. It yields the protein CASSFAGQAYNSPLHF.

This clone occurred once. This sequence joins TRBV5-6 and TRBJ2-1; 7 bases agree with TRBD2. The CDR3 has 16 amino acids. Germline assignment: CDR1 SGHDT and CDR2 YYEEEE. Germline trimming cut 4 bases from V and 0 bases from J; bases unmatched to any gene: 7. The CDR3 DNA sequence: TGTGCCAGCAGCATCCGACGGACTAGCTCCTACAATGAGCAGTTCTTC. Its translation is CASSIRRTSSYNEQFF.

The chain has TRBV19 and TRBJ1-4; 11 bases line up with TRBD1. The CDR3 loop spans 15 amino acids. Germline V gene lookup returns CDR1 LNHDA and CDR2 SQIVND (reference sequence). After removal of 8 bases from V and 8 bases from J, the junction contained 10 bases not matched to a gene. DNA for the CDR3: TGTGCCAGTTCCCCAGGACAGGGGGCTCACGAAAAACTGTTTTTT. The encoded protein is CASSPGQGAHEKLFF.

The chain combines TRBV5-1 with TRBJ2-5; perhaps TRBD2 as D (6 bases). Germline V CDR1 and CDR2: SGHRS, YFSETQ. Trimming removed 0 bases from V and 4 bases from J, with 13 bases in between. This CDR3 has 15 residues. CDR3 region: CASSLGVGGGETQYF. The CDR3 bases are TGCGCCAGCAGCTTGGGTGTGGGGGGAGGAGAGACCCAGTACTTC. Complete variable domain (other parts from reference TRBV5-1 and TRBJ2-5): KAGVTQTPRYLIKTRGQQVTLSCSPISGHRSVSWYQQTPGQGLQFLFEYFSETQRNKGNFPGRFSGRQFSNSRSEMNVSTLELGDSALYLCASSLGVGGGETQYFGPGTRLLVL.

The V and J genes are TRBV7-3 and TRBJ2-2; D uncertain. CDR1 and CDR2 from the germline V gene are SGHTA and FQGTGA. The CDR3 runs 13 residues. Between the trimmed V and J ends, which lost 2 bases and 7 bases, there was a span of 8 bases. The DNA of the CDR3 is TGTGCCAGCAGCTTATCGATCGGCGGGGAGCTGTTTTTT. Translating it yields CASSLSIGGELFF.

The chain combines TRBV5-1 with TRBJ2-5, with a weak D call TRBD1 (5 bases). The CDR3 is 13 amino acids. Germline V CDR1 and CDR2: SGHRS, YFSETQ. V lost 4 bases and J lost 2, with 9 bases in between. CDR3 residues: CASSTGPQETQYF. Here the CDR3 DNA reads TGCGCCAGCAGCACAGGTCCGCAAGAGACCCAGTACTTC.

The rearrangement links TRBV14 to TRBJ2-3; possible D gene TRBD1, 5 bases. In germline, CDR1 is SGHDN, CDR2 FVKESK. Trimming shortened V by 5 bases and J by 3 bases, and 9 bases separated the two germline ends. The CDR3 consists of 13 residues. The CDR3 region has the DNA TGTGCCAGCAGCGTACCAGGGACAGATACGCAGTATTTT. This codes for CASSVPGTDTQYF.

In this sample, this clone turned up once. The genes are TRBV18 and TRBJ2-1, with a tentative D call TRBD1 (6 bases). V lost 6 bases, J lost 4 bases, and 13 bases lay in between. CDR1 and CDR2 from the germline V gene are KGHSH and LQKENI. The CDR3 consists of 14 residues. CDR3 DNA sequence: TGTGCCAGCTCCAGGGGTGTAGGGTACAATGAGCAGTTCTTC. As protein: CASSRGVGYNEQFF. The entire variable domain, with the rest obtained from reference TRBV18 and TRBJ2-1, is as follows: NAGVMQNPRHLVRRRGQEARLRCSPMKGHSHVYWYRQLPEEGLKFMVYLQKENIIDESGMPKERFSAEFPKEGPSILRIQQVVRGDSAAYFCASSRGVGYNEQFFGPGTRLTVL.

V gene TRBV28 combines with J gene TRBJ2-7; perhaps TRBD2 as D (5 bases). This CDR3 contains 14 residues. Trimming took off 3 bases at V and 0 bases at J, with 9 bases between the two ends. Germline V CDR1 and CDR2: MDHEN, SYDVKM. CDR3 nucleotides: TGTGCCAGCAGTTTTCGGAGGAGCTCCTACGAGCAGTACTTC. Protein sequence: CASSFRRSSYEQYF.

Comment on this clone: The sample carries other DNA sequences with the same CDR3. The chain couples TRBV28 to TRBJ1-2; 7 nucleotides agree with TRBD1. Unmatched junction bases numbered 2, after V lost 3 bases and J lost 4 bases. CDR3 length: 13 residues. Per germline, CDR1 MDHEN and CDR2 SYDVKM. DNA for the CDR3: TGTGCCAGCAGTTTGACAGGGATCTATGGCTACACCTTC. Amino acid sequence: CASSLTGIYGYTF.

The chain carries TRBV12-5 and TRBJ2-7, with 7 bases fitting TRBD1. Germline CDR1 LGHNT, CDR2 FRNRAP. CDR3 size: 13 residues. V shed 5 bases and J 3 bases; nucleotides not matched to a gene: 4. This CDR3 reads CASGTGTVYEQYF. CDR3 DNA: TGTGCTAGTGGTACCGGGACAGTCTACGAGCAGTACTTC.

This sequence joins TRBV19 and TRBJ1-1, with D possibly TRBD1 on 5 matching bases. In germline, CDR1 is LNHDA, CDR2 SQIVND (reference sequence). The CDR3 extends over 15 amino acids. The V and J ends lost 9 bases and 3 bases respectively, with 20 bases between them. CDR3 DNA sequence: TGTGCCAGCCAAAAGGCCGGGGCGGGGGACACTGAAGCTTTCTTT. Translation gives CASQKAGAGDTEAFF.

This chain uses TRBV4-2 with TRBJ1-5; D is possibly TRBD1 (5 bases). V was clipped by 0 bases and J by 4 bases, with 10 bases between them. This CDR3 is 15 amino acids long. Germline V gene data show CDR1 as LGHNA and CDR2 as YNFKEQ. In nucleotides, the CDR3 is TGTGCCAGCAGCCAAGATGGGGCGGAGAATCAGCCCCAGCATTTT. Its protein is CASSQDGAENQPQHF.

The chain links TRBV19 to TRBJ1-5; 8 positions match TRBD1. V gave up 6 bases and J gave up 6 bases; unmatched junction bases: 10. Per the germline V gene, CDR1 is LNHDA and CDR2 is SQIVND (reference sequence). The CDR3 spans 15 residues. This chain's CDR3 is CASSYGQGSSQPQHF. The CDR3, as DNA: TGTGCCAGTAGCTATGGACAGGGAAGTAGTCAGCCCCAGCATTTT.

The chain has TRBV20-1 and TRBJ2-3, with 10 bases that match TRBD1. The CDR3 spans 15 residues. CDR1 DFQATT and CDR2 SNEGSKA come from the germline V gene (reference sequence). Trimming took 6 bases from V and 4 from J; bases not matched to a gene: 10. The CDR3 here is CSASPGTGVSDTQYF. CDR3 sequence (DNA): TGCAGTGCCAGTCCTGGGACAGGGGTTTCAGATACGCAGTATTTT.

The chain is built from TRBV6-5 and TRBJ1-1, with D perhaps TRBD1 (5 bases). The CDR3 consists of 14 residues. Germline values: CDR1 MNHEY, CDR2 SVGAGI. Trimming left V 5 bases short and J 0 bases short, with 10 bases between. Here the CDR3 reads CASSPTALNTEAFF. The CDR3 DNA reads as TGTGCCAGCAGTCCGACAGCTCTGAACACTGAAGCTTTCTTT.

This rearrangement joins TRBV28 to TRBJ1-1; TRBD1 might be the D (5 bases). Germline CDR1 is MDHEN and CDR2 is SYDVKM. The CDR3 has 16 residues. V lost 5 bases to trimming and J lost 2 bases, with 18 bases between them. The CDR3 DNA sequence: TGTGCCAGCAGTCCCGCCGGGGAGGGGAGCAACACTGAAGCTTTCTTT. This translates into CASSPAGEGSNTEAFF.

The chain has TRBV6-2 or TRBV6-3 and TRBJ2-7; D remains ambiguous. The CDR3 totals 12 residues. In germline, CDR1 is MNHEY, CDR2 SVGEGT. Trimming pared 2 bases from V and 3 bases from J, leaving 5 bases between. The CDR3 spells CASSYPLYEQYF. CDR3 DNA sequence: TGTGCCAGCAGTTACCCTCTCTACGAGCAGTACTTC.

The J gene is TRBJ2-5, the V gene TRBV4-1, with TRBD1 identical over 7 bases. Trimming at V came to 4 bases and at J to 4 bases, leaving 6 bases not matched to a gene. CDR1 is MGHRA, CDR2 YSYEKL, per germline. This CDR3 spans 14 amino acids. The CDR3 protein is CASSLLGQRETQYF. In DNA form, the CDR3 reads TGCGCCAGCAGCCTGCTGGGACAGCGAGAGACCCAGTACTTC.

This chain connects TRBV28 to TRBJ1-1; no firm D call. Between the trimmed V and J ends, which lost 7 bases and 7 bases, there was a span of 10 bases. CDR1 is MDHEN and CDR2 is SYDVKM in the germline V gene. This CDR3 is 11 amino acids long. Here the CDR3 DNA reads TGTGCCAGCATTACCGGGATTGAAGCTTTCTTT. It yields the protein CASITGIEAFF.

With respect to this clone: Other DNA variants within this sample encode the same CDR3. This chain connects TRBV12-3 or TRBV12-4 to TRBJ1-5; no definite D call. Trimming removed 5 bases from V and 0 bases from J, with 5 bases in between. The CDR3 length is 13 residues. The CDR3 DNA reads as TGTGCCAGCAGTCGGGGTAGCAATCAGCCCCAGCATTTT. Its protein is CASSRGSNQPQHF.

The chain employs TRBV28 and TRBJ1-2, with TRBD1 identical over 7 bases. V shed 3 bases, J shed 2 bases, and the junction held 3 bases outside the gene matches. CDR1 and CDR2 (germline): MDHEN, SYDVKM. The CDR3 has 14 residues. CDR3 DNA: TGTGCCAGCAGTTTGTACAGGGGCAACTATGGCTACACCTTC. As protein: CASSLYRGNYGYTF.

This clone appeared a single time. This chain uses TRBV28 with TRBJ1-1; a possible D gene is TRBD1 (6 bases). Germline-derived CDR1 and CDR2 are MDHEN and SYDVKM. V lost 3 bases, J lost 11 bases, and 13 bases lay in between. This CDR3 contains 12 residues. CDR3 bases: TGTGCCAGCAGTTTCCTCCGGGACACGGCTTTCTTT. Its protein product is CASSFLRDTAFF. The variable domain in full, completed from reference TRBV28 and TRBJ1-1, reads DVKVTQSSRYLVKRTGEKVFLECVQDMDHENMFWYRQDPGLGLRLIYFSYDVKMKEKGDIPEGYSVSREKKERFSLILESASTNQTSMYLCASSFLRDTAFFGQGTRLTVV.

This rearrangement joins TRBV30 to TRBJ1-1; a possible D gene is TRBD1 (5 bases). Looked up from germline, CDR1 is GTSNPN and CDR2 is SVGIG (reference sequence). Between the trimmed V and J ends, which lost 1 base and 0 bases, there was a span of 12 bases. There are 15 residues in the CDR3. The CDR3 region is CAWSGLGGMNTEAFF. The CDR3 DNA follows: TGTGCCTGGAGTGGCCTCGGGGGGATGAACACTGAAGCTTTCTTT. The full variable domain, completed using reference TRBV30 and TRBJ1-1, is SQTIHQWPATLVQPVGSPLSLECTVEGTSNPNLYWYRQAAGRGLQLLFYSVGIGQISSEVPQNLSASRPQDRQFILSSKKLLLSDSGFYLCAWSGLGGMNTEAFFGQGTRLTVV.

This chain connects TRBV9 to TRBJ1-1; D is ambiguous. CDR1 SGDLS and CDR2 YYNGEE come from the germline V gene. Trimming stripped 4 bases from V and 4 bases from J, with 14 bases between. The CDR3 has 14 residues. The CDR3 spells CASSLTPSGTEAFF. For the CDR3, the DNA is TGTGCCAGCAGCTTAACACCGTCGGGCACTGAAGCTTTCTTT. Full variable domain (missing parts from reference TRBV9 and TRBJ1-1): DSGVTQTPKHLITATGQRVTLRCSPRSGDLSVYWYQQSLDQGLQFLIQYYNGEERAKGNILERFSAQQFPDLHSELNLSSLELGDSALYFCASSLTPSGTEAFFGQGTRLTVV.

This chain joins TRBV19 and TRBJ1-1; possible D gene TRBD1, 5 bases. Trimming stripped 8 bases from V and 1 base from J, with 11 bases between. This CDR3 contains 13 residues. The V gene's germline CDR1 is LNHDA and CDR2 SQIVND (reference sequence). The CDR3 spells CASAKGWNTEAFF. The CDR3 DNA reads TGTGCCAGTGCCAAGGGGTGGAACACTGAAGCTTTCTTT.